This passage covers 30 T cell receptor beta chains from one sample sequenced in a study of technical replicates of blood from a handful of donors. Assay: immunoSEQ multiplex PCR; the TCRdb copy retains only in-frame clones and omits some. The table records approximately 81,000 clones, roughly 96% of them present only once. What was sequenced was T cells isolated from PBMCs. The receptors here all came from a human donor in good health.

The CDR3 is CASSTDDRVHYEQYF. The DNA of the CDR3 is TGCGCCAGCAGCACAGACGACAGGGTACACTACGAGCAGTACTTC. The V and J genes are TRBV5-1 and TRBJ2-7; 7 bases fit TRBD1. The CDR3 spans 15 residues. Germline CDR1 and CDR2: SGHRS and YFSETQ. J lost 3 bases, V lost 4 bases, and 10 bases had no gene match.

This chain links TRBV5-1 with TRBJ2-7, with TRBD2 as a possible D gene (6 bases). The CDR3 length is 14 residues. Trimming cost V 5 bases and J 0 bases, with 12 bases left between them. Germline assignment: CDR1 SGHRS and CDR2 YFSETQ. CDR3 in DNA: TGCGCCAGCAGATACGGAGGGGTCTCCTACGAGCAGTACTTC. Residues: CASRYGGVSYEQYF.

The V gene is TRBV6-1, the J gene TRBJ1-1; D is possibly TRBD1 (5 bases). The V end was cut by 4 bases, the J end by 7 bases, with 16 bases between. CDR3 size: 14 residues. CDR1 is MNHNS, CDR2 SASEGT, per germline. As DNA, the CDR3 is TGTGCCAGCAGTGTCCCCTGGCGGGACCGTGAAGCTTTCTTT. Its protein product is CASSVPWRDREAFF.

The chain links TRBV5-1 to TRBJ2-1; D not certain. The CDR3 spans 12 residues. Trimming removed 4 bases at V and 8 bases at J, with 10 bases between. The V gene's germline CDR1 is SGHRS and CDR2 YFSETQ. CDR3 DNA sequence: TGCGCCAGCAGCATAGAGTCCCATGAGCAGTTCTTC. Translating it yields CASSIESHEQFF.

The chain combines TRBV10-1 with TRBJ2-3; tentatively, D is TRBD2 (6 bases). With 4 bases removed from V and 4 bases from J, the gap between germline ends came to 9 bases. The germline V gene has CDR1 WNHNN and CDR2 SYGVQD (reference sequence). This CDR3 comprises 13 residues. In DNA form, the CDR3 reads TGCGCCAGCAGTGGAAGACTAGCAGATACGCAGTATTTT. Amino acids: CASSGRLADTQYF.

The chain links TRBV6-1 to TRBJ2-7; 7 bases map to TRBD1. Germline lookup yields CDR1 MNHNS and CDR2 SASEGT. V trimming: 6 bases; J trimming: 7 bases; junction bases outside the gene matches: 9. CDR3 length: 13 amino acids. As DNA, the CDR3 is TGTGCCAGCAGGTTGACAGGGAAGAATGAGCAGTACTTC. Translating gives CASRLTGKNEQYF.

This clone came up once. V and J are TRBV5-6 and TRBJ1-1; unclear D gene. CDR1 and CDR2 (germline): SGHDT, YYEEEE. Trimming removed 6 bases from V and 2 bases from J, with 20 bases in between. The CDR3 sequence is 16 residues long. This chain's CDR3 is CASTSMEPRPNTEAFF. Here the CDR3 DNA reads TGTGCCAGCACCTCAATGGAGCCCAGACCTAACACTGAAGCTTTCTTT.

The V gene is TRBV19, the J gene TRBJ1-1, with a weak D call TRBD1 (5 bases). V was clipped by 5 bases and J by 5 bases, with 15 bases between them. This CDR3 spans 14 amino acids. Germline values: CDR1 LNHDA, CDR2 SQIVND (reference sequence). The CDR3 nucleotides read TGTGCCAGTAGTTCGAGCCCAGGGTGGACTGAAGCTTTCTTT. It yields the protein CASSSSPGWTEAFF. Based on the CDR3 plus reference TRBV19 and TRBJ1-1, the full variable domain is DGGITQSPKYLFRKEGQNVTLSCEQNLNHDAMYWYRQDPGQGLRLIYYSQIVNDFQKGDIAEGYSVSREKKESFPLTVTSAQKNPTAFYLCASSSSPGWTEAFFGQGTRLTVV.

The V gene is TRBV7-2, the J gene TRBJ2-7; no clear D. The CDR3 runs to 14 residues. CDR1 SGHTA and CDR2 FQGNSA come from the germline V gene. The V and J ends lost 0 bases and 3 bases respectively, with 9 bases between them. The CDR3 DNA follows: TGTGCCAGCAGCTTAGCCCCCCGGGTCTACGAGCAGTACTTC. Translated, it gives CASSLAPRVYEQYF.

A single count supports this clone. The genes are TRBV28 and TRBJ2-1; D remains unclear. V was shortened by 6 bases and J by 4 bases, with 13 bases between the two germline ends. This CDR3 comprises 14 residues. Per the germline V gene, CDR1 is MDHEN and CDR2 is SYDVKM. CDR3 residues: CASSPDSRYNEQFF. The DNA of the CDR3 is TGTGCCAGCAGCCCCGACTCACGATACAATGAGCAGTTCTTC.

This clone was observed once. This CDR3 reads CASGLVRTGEFSTEAFF. The CDR3 DNA is TGTGCTAGTGGTTTGGTAAGGACAGGGGAGTTCAGCACTGAAGCTTTCTTT. The rearrangement uses TRBV12-5 and TRBJ1-1; TRBD1 matches 9 bases. The junction had 9 bases not matched to a gene; V was cut back by 0 bases and J by 4 bases. The CDR3 contains 17 residues. Germline loops: CDR1 LGHNT, CDR2 FRNRAP.

This chain connects TRBV5-1 to TRBJ2-3; the match to TRBD2 covers 14 bases. V lost 4 bases, J lost 6 bases, and 4 bases stayed unmatched. CDR3 length: 15 residues. Germline CDR1 and CDR2: SGHRS and YFSETQ. The chain's CDR3 is CASSPGLAGVDTQYF. The CDR3 DNA is TGCGCCAGCAGCCCGGGACTAGCGGGAGTGGATACGCAGTATTTT.

This rearrangement joins TRBV13 to TRBJ1-1, with 8 bases aligning to TRBD1. V shed 5 bases, J shed 2 bases, and the junction held 7 bases outside the gene matches. In germline, CDR1 is PRHDT, CDR2 FYEKMQ (reference sequence). This CDR3 region has 15 residues. The CDR3 bases are TGTGCCAGCAGCACCCCCGGACAGGGTAACACTGAAGCTTTCTTT. Encoded protein: CASSTPGQGNTEAFF.

This clone is a singleton in its sample. As DNA, the CDR3 is TGTGCCAGCAGTGCCAGGGTTAGAGAGACCCAGTACTTC. Its protein product is CASSARVRETQYF. This chain uses TRBV6-1 with TRBJ2-5; tentative D call: TRBD1 (5 bases). Germline loops: CDR1 MNHNS, CDR2 SASEGT. V was clipped by 4 bases and J by 4 bases, with 10 bases between them. The CDR3 has 13 amino acids.

This chain connects TRBV10-3 to TRBJ2-7; 7 nucleotides line up with TRBD2. Looked up from germline, CDR1 is ENHRY and CDR2 is SYGVKD. The CDR3 has 14 residues. V trimming: 1 base; J trimming: 4 bases; junction bases outside the gene matches: 4. The CDR3 nucleotides read TGTGCCATCAGTGAGTTGTCTAGCGGTTACGAGCAGTACTTC. This codes for CAISELSSGYEQYF.

The V call is TRBV4-1, the J call TRBJ2-7; TRBD2 matches at 10 bases. V dropped 3 bases and J dropped 5; count of bases not matched to a gene: 10. The V gene's germline CDR1 is MGHRA and CDR2 YSYEKL. The CDR3 has 16 residues. In DNA, the CDR3 is TGCGCCAGCAGCCACAGCCCCGGGACTAGCGTGAACGAGCAGTACTTC. Its protein is CASSHSPGTSVNEQYF.

This chain joins TRBV6-4 and TRBJ1-6; tentative D call: TRBD1 (5 bases). This CDR3 spans 13 amino acids. Trimming pared 4 bases from V and 10 bases from J, leaving 11 bases between. The germline CDR1 and CDR2 sequences are MRHNA and SNTAGT. CDR3 sequence: CASSGGLGSPLHF. Written as DNA, the CDR3 is TGTGCCAGCAGTGGGGGCTTAGGGTCACCCCTCCACTTT.

The chain carries TRBV6-5 and TRBJ2-5, with TRBD1 matching 7 bases. Germline lookup yields CDR1 MNHEY and CDR2 SVGAGI. This CDR3 spans 15 amino acids. V lost 2 bases, J lost 7 bases, and 10 bases stayed unmatched. The CDR3 DNA follows: TGTGCCAGCAGTTACGTTGGAAAGGGGGCAGGGACCCAGTACTTC. This codes for CASSYVGKGAGTQYF.

This rearrangement joins TRBV28 to TRBJ2-7; D perhaps matches TRBD2 (6 bases). V was pared by 6 bases and J by 2 bases, with 14 bases between. The CDR3 covers 14 residues. CDR1 and CDR2 (germline): MDHEN, SYDVKM. CDR3 protein: CASSRPGGAYEQYF. DNA for the CDR3: TGTGCCAGCAGCCGACCCGGGGGAGCCTACGAGCAGTACTTC.

The V call is TRBV18, the J call TRBJ2-1; D not certain. Germline values: CDR1 KGHSH, CDR2 LQKENI. The V and J ends lost 4 bases and 4 bases respectively, with 14 bases between them. The CDR3 has 15 residues. The CDR3 spells CASSQSVLEYNEQFF. Here the CDR3 DNA reads TGTGCCAGCTCACAGAGCGTCTTAGAGTACAATGAGCAGTTCTTC. Using reference TRBV18 and TRBJ2-1 for the parts outside the CDR3, the full variable domain is NAGVMQNPRHLVRRRGQEARLRCSPMKGHSHVYWYRQLPEEGLKFMVYLQKENIIDESGMPKERFSAEFPKEGPSILRIQQVVRGDSAAYFCASSQSVLEYNEQFFGPGTRLTVL.

This rearrangement joins TRBV5-1 to TRBJ2-1, with a weak D call TRBD2 (5 bases). CDR1 and CDR2 from the germline V gene are SGHRS and YFSETQ. The CDR3 spans 13 residues. Trimming stripped 2 bases from V and 9 bases from J, with 12 bases between. The CDR3 DNA sequence: TGCGCCAGCAGCTTTGAGGGTTCTGCTGAGCAGTTCTTC. This codes for CASSFEGSAEQFF.

The CDR3 DNA reads as TGTGCCAGTAGTATAGTTCGGCGGGGGGAAAAATACGAGCAGTACTTC. Translating it yields CASSIVRRGEKYEQYF. The chain joins TRBV19 to TRBJ2-7, with 8 bases fitting TRBD2. V trimming: 1 base; J trimming: 4 bases; junction bases outside the gene matches: 9. Germline CDR1 LNHDA, CDR2 SQIVND (reference sequence). The CDR3 runs to 16 residues.

The chain recombines TRBV25-1 with TRBJ1-4; 7 nucleotides agree with TRBD1. This CDR3 comprises 15 residues. The germline V gene encodes CDR1 MGHDK and CDR2 SYGVNS. The CDR3 region has the DNA TGTGCTGCAGGGGGGAACGTGGGAGCTAATGAAAAACTGTTTTTT. Translated: CAAGGNVGANEKLFF.

The chain links TRBV28 to TRBJ1-2; 9 bases line up with TRBD1. The CDR3 is made up of 14 amino acids. The junction had 8 bases not matched to a gene; V was cut back by 4 bases and J by 8 bases. CDR1 and CDR2 from the germline V gene are MDHEN and SYDVKM. CDR3 sequence (DNA): TGTGCCAGCAGTTCGTGGACAGGGGAGAGGGGCTACACCTTC. Translating gives CASSSWTGERGYTF.

V and J are TRBV19 and TRBJ1-5; TRBD1 agrees at 7 bases. From germline, CDR1 is LNHDA and CDR2 SQIVND (reference sequence). After removal of 3 bases from V and 7 bases from J, the junction contained 6 bases not matched to a gene. The CDR3 spans 14 residues. The CDR3 loop is CASSMTGMGQPQHF. The CDR3 coding sequence is TGTGCCAGTAGTATGACAGGGATGGGCCAGCCCCAGCATTTT.

The gene calls are TRBV28 and TRBJ1-1; TRBD1 matches at 7 bases. Unmatched junction bases numbered 1, after V lost 3 bases and J lost 3 bases. Germline V gives CDR1 MDHEN, CDR2 SYDVKM. The CDR3 runs 13 residues. The CDR3 protein is CASSFDRDTEAFF. In DNA form, the CDR3 reads TGTGCCAGCAGTTTCGACAGGGACACTGAAGCTTTCTTT.

This chain links TRBV7-2 with TRBJ2-7, with TRBD2 matching over 7 bases. CDR1 is SGHTA, CDR2 FQGNSA, per germline. J lost 3 bases, V lost 5 bases, and 10 bases had no gene match. The CDR3 contains 15 residues. The CDR3 is CASSRSSGVVYEQYF. The CDR3 DNA follows: TGTGCCAGCAGCCGATCAAGCGGGGTCGTCTACGAGCAGTACTTC.

The chain links TRBV27 to TRBJ1-5, with 9 bases that match TRBD1. The germline gives CDR1 MNHEY, CDR2 SMNVEV (reference sequence). This CDR3 has 17 amino acids. With V trimmed by 5 bases and J by 2 bases, 10 bases remained unmatched. CDR3 sequence reads: CASSLIGTGRGNQPQHF. In nucleotides, the CDR3 is TGTGCCAGCAGTCTAATTGGGACAGGGAGGGGCAATCAGCCCCAGCATTTT.

CDR3 in DNA: TGTGCCAGCAGCCGGGGAGGATACGAGCAGTACTTC. This sequence encodes CASSRGGYEQYF. This chain connects TRBV5-4 to TRBJ2-7; tentative D call: TRBD2 (6 bases). V was trimmed by 4 bases and J by 4 bases, leaving 9 bases between them. The V gene's germline CDR1 is SGHNT and CDR2 YYREEE (reference sequence). The CDR3 runs 12 residues.

The chain uses TRBV7-9 and TRBJ2-1, with 8 positions matching TRBD2. After removal of 8 bases from V and 0 bases from J, the junction contained 6 bases not matched to a gene. Looked up from germline, CDR1 is SEHNR and CDR2 is FQNEAQ (reference sequence). There are 15 residues in the CDR3. CDR3 protein: CASGNSGASYNEQFF. The CDR3 DNA is TGTGCCAGCGGTAATAGCGGGGCCTCCTACAATGAGCAGTTCTTC.